The clone carrying this T cell receptor beta chain came up many times. The source of the sample is a study of early T cells in non-severe SARS-CoV-2 infection. Germline V lookup: CDR1 SGHRS, CDR2 YFSETQ. Deletions cut 1 base from V and 6 bases from J, with 7 bases between. CDR3 length: 12 residues. Attachment of unique molecular identifiers was made to individual cDNA molecules. One entry per CDR3 protein, called by TCRdb with MiXCR from the 5' RACE reads. The repertoire includes 55,000 to 75,000 distinct CDR3 sequences, 5.9% of them detected once, and about 3.4% sits in the top ten. This receptor was obtained from an adult who was a healthcare worker with PCR-confirmed SARS-CoV-2 infection or an uninfected control (not recorded which). The chain uses TRBV5-1 and TRBJ1-1; no firm D call. Sample: whole blood, taken at baseline. The CDR3 bases are TGCGCCAGCAGCTTGTCAGAGTCTGAAGCTTTCTTT. It specifies CASSLSESEAFF.